This T cell receptor beta chain was found in a study of shared clonotypes between healthy human individuals. Whole-study context: With ages of 18 to 49, the donors were two women and three men.

This clone came up once. What it binds is not known. Overall study results and limits: Naive CD4 clonotypes overlapped across a handful of donors at approximately 5%.

The CDR3 totals 17 residues. The germline V gene encodes CDR1 SGHTA and CDR2 FQGNSA. The V and J ends lost 7 bases and 3 bases, in that order; junction bases with no gene match: 14. Method: immunoSEQ multiplex PCR; TCRdb's copy keeps in-frame clones and lacks some. The sample lists 550,000 to 850,000 clones; around 72% were seen once. The TCR sequence derives from a woman aged 25-40 years in good health. V and J are TRBV7-2 and TRBJ2-1; 8 positions match TRBD2. Sequenced sample: memory CD4+ T cells sorted from blood. Described subset: CD45RA-negative fraction. The CDR3 is CASIDPSGSAYYNEQFF. Written as DNA, the CDR3 is TGTGCCAGCATCGATCCTAGCGGGTCGGCATACTACAATGAGCAGTTCTTC.